This T cell receptor (beta chain) was found in a study of control samples from healthy donors and cancer patients. The germline gives CDR1 LGHNT, CDR2 FRNRAP. Trimming cost V 2 bases and J 2 bases, with 18 bases left between them. CDR3 length: 18 amino acids. The repertoire was sequenced with immunoSEQ multiplex PCR; TCRdb's copy has only in-frame clones and lacks some. The sample contains around 140,000 clones, approximately 92% of which appear only once. The sequenced material came from blood. The gene calls are TRBV12-5 and TRBJ2-2, with D possibly being TRBD2 (5 bases). The TCR sequence derives from a man aged 18 to 29 in good health. The DNA of the CDR3 is TGTGCTAGTGGTTTGCTCGTTCGGGGTGGGCCAAACACCGGGGAGCTGTTTTTT. Translating it yields CASGLLVRGGPNTGELFF.